This is a list of T cell receptor beta chains from one sample in a study of cytomegalovirus exposure and HLA in healthy donors. Profiled with immunoSEQ multiplex PCR; TCRdb holds only in-frame clones, not every one. The data show some 130,000 clones, approximately 80% seen once. Source material: PBMCs. Receptors were obtained from a male donor in good health and CMV-seropositive. CDR3s include the opening cysteine and the closing phenylalanine or tryptophan. Each record gives: J gene, D gene, clone size, V gene, CDR3 DNA, CDR3 protein. A D gene is named only where the DNA matches it firmly. Clone size is stated in some rows and not others, as once, few, many or a class when expanded.

TRBJ1-1	-	few	TRBV6-5	TGTGCCAGCAACCGGGATGGGACTGAAGCTTTCTTT	CASNRDGTEAFF
TRBJ2-2	TRBD1	-	TRBV5-1	TGCGCCAGCAGCTATAGGACAGGGGCCGGGGAGCTGTTTTTT	CASSYRTGAGELFF
TRBJ1-2	TRBD1	-	TRBV7-9	TGTGCCAGCAGCGGCGGACAGGAAAACAACTATGGCTACACCTTC	CASSGGQENNYGYTF
TRBJ1-6	-	-	TRBV7-9	TGTTCCAGCAGCTTAATAGGACAGTATAATTCACCCCTCCACTTT	CSSSLIGQYNSPLHF
TRBJ1-1	-	-	TRBV9	TGTGCCAGCAGCGTAGGAGGGGGGGGGAACACTGAAGCTTTCTTT	CASSVGGGGNTEAFF
TRBJ2-7	TRBD2	-	TRBV5-1	TGCGCCAGCAGCTCCCCCGGGACTAGCGGCGAGCAGTACTTC	CASSSPGTSGEQYF
TRBJ2-7	TRBD2	-	TRBV27	TGTGCCAGCAGTCCCGGGAGGGCCTACGAGCAGTACTTC	CASSPGRAYEQYF
TRBJ1-2	-	few	TRBV19	TGTGCCAGTACGGGACACTTCGCCGGCTACACCTTC	CASTGHFAGYTF
TRBJ2-7	TRBD1	few	TRBV29-1	TGCAGCGCTGGACCGGGACAGGCATCTTACGAGCAGTACTTC	CSAGPGQASYEQYF
TRBJ1-1	TRBD1	-	TRBV10-3	TGTGCCATCAGTGAGGGGGGGACAGGGAGCACTGAAGCTTTCTTT	CAISEGGTGSTEAFF
TRBJ2-1	TRBD2	-	TRBV27	TGTGCCAGCAGGCGGACCGGGAGGGGCCTCGGTTATGAGCAGTTCTTC	CASRRTGRGLGYEQFF
TRBJ1-2	TRBD1	-	TRBV27	TGTGCCAGCCGGGACAGGGGGTTCGGGTATGGCTACACCTTC	CASRDRGFGYGYTF
TRBJ1-1	-	-	TRBV28	TGTGCCAGCAGTTCGGGGAGACCCGGGGCTGAAGCTTTCTTT	CASSSGRPGAEAFF